This TCR beta chain was identified during a study of beta chain features in type 1 diabetes. For the study at large: Researchers looked at roughly 110 million sorted cells across all samples. Study-level findings and limits: Sampled from patients, naive, central memory and Treg TCRB repertoires appeared more similar than those sampled from healthy donors. There were fewer insertions and more deletions at the VDJ junctions of type 1 diabetes patients. Type 1 diabetes patients had moderately but significantly shorter TCRB CDR3s in all four CD4+ subsets.

Turning to this clone: Its matching antigen is unknown.

This CDR3 region has 14 residues. V lost 2 bases to trimming and J lost 9 bases; unmatched junction nucleotides: 6. Germline values: CDR1 SGDLS, CDR2 YYNGEE. Expressed TCRB transcripts were sequenced because the isolated RNA had all been reverse transcribed beforehand. Sequencing of naive, central memory and regulatory T cell samples gave an average of around 4 million reads. Libraries were prepared by immunoSEQ multiplex PCR; TCRdb keeps only in-frame clonotypes and omits some of them. The sample shows 300,000 or so clones, roughly an eighth of them seen only once. The material sequenced was naive CD4+ T cells from blood. The sequence was obtained from a man in his thirties or forties with type 1 diabetes. The rearrangement uses TRBV9 and TRBJ2-1, with TRBD2 matching over 9 bases. CDR3 loop: CASSVPAGGPEQFF. DNA of the CDR3: TGTGCCAGCAGCGTCCCAGCGGGAGGTCCTGAGCAGTTCTTC.